One sample yielded the 27 T cell receptor beta chains listed below, sequenced in a study of T cells in Graves' hyperthyroidism and ophthalmopathy. Template material for amplifying TCR beta CDR3 regions consisted of RNA transcripts. Carried out on the TCR CDR3, a first-round RT-PCR used the HTBI primer set. One entry per CDR3 protein, called by TCRdb with MiXCR from the multiplex PCR reads. Here the sample spans some 270,000 distinct CDR3 sequences, about 14% being singletons. The specimen sequenced was blood. The receptor source for this set is a woman under 40 with Graves' hyperthyroidism that later progressed to Graves' ophthalmopathy.

This clonotype was detected many times. V usage is TRBV2 and J usage is TRBJ2-3, with 10 positions matching TRBD2. Germline CDR1 and CDR2: SNHLY and FYNNEI. This CDR3 is 16 amino acids long. Trimming took 3 bases from V and 2 from J; bases not matched to a gene: 5. The CDR3 coding sequence is TGTGCCAGCAGTGACTTTGGACTAGCGGTCACAGATACGCAGTATTTT. Amino acids: CASSDFGLAVTDTQYF.

This clonotype was seen many times. The rearrangement joins TRBV3-1 to TRBJ2-7; a weak D match, TRBD2 (5 bases). The germline CDR1 and CDR2 sequences are LGHDT and YNNKEL (reference sequence). The V end lost 6 bases, the J end lost 2 bases, and 11 bases lay between the germline ends. There are 13 residues in the CDR3. CDR3 nucleotides: TGTGCCAGCAGTGGCCGGGATACCTACGAGCAGTACTTC. Protein sequence: CASSGRDTYEQYF.

The genes are TRBV5-1 and TRBJ2-7; D remains ambiguous. Germline assignment: CDR1 SGHRS and CDR2 YFSETQ. The CDR3 covers 13 residues. Trimming pared 4 bases from V and 2 bases from J, leaving 10 bases between. The CDR3 nucleotides are TGCGCCAGCAGCGATCTAGAAACCTACGAGCAGTACTTC. Its translation is CASSDLETYEQYF.

This sequence joins TRBV7-9 and TRBJ2-5; possible D gene TRBD2, 5 bases. V lost 5 bases and J lost 0, with 10 bases in between. CDR1 and CDR2 (germline): SEHNR, FQNEAQ (reference sequence). The CDR3 covers 14 residues. Here the CDR3 DNA reads TGTGCCAGCAGCATCGGGAACAACCAAGAGACCCAGTACTTC. Its translation: CASSIGNNQETQYF. The whole variable domain, filled in from reference TRBV7-9 and TRBJ2-5, reads DTGVSQNPRHKITKRGQNVTFRCDPISEHNRLYWYRQTLGQGPEFLTYFQNEAQLEKSRLLSDRFSAERPKGSFSTLEIQRTEQGDSAMYLCASSIGNNQETQYFGPGTRLLVL.

There are many counts of this clonotype. The chain links TRBV20-1 to TRBJ2-7; 7 nucleotides line up with TRBD2. Germline CDR1 reads DFQATT; CDR2 reads SNEGSKA (reference sequence). There are 12 residues in the CDR3. The V and J ends lost 6 bases and 4 bases, in that order; junction bases with no gene match: 6. CDR3 residues: CSAPREGYEQYF. CDR3 nucleotides: TGCAGTGCCCCTAGGGAGGGGTACGAGCAGTACTTC.

This clonotype was observed a few times. J is TRBJ2-2 and V is TRBV6-1; TRBD2 aligns across 12 bases. Germline CDR1 reads MNHNS; CDR2 reads SASEGT. V shed 5 bases, J shed 6 bases, and the junction held 7 bases outside the gene matches. The CDR3 length is 16 residues. CDR3 in DNA: TGTGCCAGCAGTTTTGGACTAGCGGGAAGGTCCGGGGAGCTGTTTTTT. Translating it yields CASSFGLAGRSGELFF.

In its sample, this clonotype was seen many times. This chain connects TRBV6-5 to TRBJ2-3; D might be TRBD2 (5 bases). The V gene's germline CDR1 is MNHEY and CDR2 SVGAGI. V was cut by 4 bases and J by 2 bases, with 19 bases left in between. The CDR3 sequence is 17 residues long. The DNA for the CDR3 is TGTGCCAGCAGTTCCCAGAGGGAGTATCAACCCACAGATACGCAGTATTTT. Translation gives CASSSQREYQPTDTQYF.

This clonotype was picked up many times. V usage is TRBV6-2 or TRBV6-3 and J usage is TRBJ2-6; possibly TRBD1 or TRBD2 for D (5 bases each). CDR1 is MNHEY and CDR2 is SVGEGT in the germline V gene. V lost 6 bases to trimming and J lost 0 bases, with 12 bases between them. The CDR3 totals 16 residues. The chain's CDR3 is CASRQRGNSGANVLTF. CDR3 coding DNA: TGTGCCAGCAGACAGAGGGGAAACTCTGGGGCCAACGTCCTGACTTTC.

This clonotype was observed a handful of times. This chain joins TRBV19 and TRBJ1-2; the D gene is possibly TRBD1 (6 bases). The CDR3 extends over 18 amino acids. CDR1 LNHDA and CDR2 SQIVND come from the germline V gene (reference sequence). Deletions cut 3 bases from V and 0 bases from J, with 20 bases between. The CDR3 DNA reads as TGTGCCAGTAGTATCCCGAGTACCGGGACACTTCCTAACTATGGCTACACCTTC. It yields the protein CASSIPSTGTLPNYGYTF. Full variable domain (rest looked up from reference TRBV19 and TRBJ1-2): DGGITQSPKYLFRKEGQNVTLSCEQNLNHDAMYWYRQDPGQGLRLIYYSQIVNDFQKGDIAEGYSVSREKKESFPLTVTSAQKNPTAFYLCASSIPSTGTLPNYGYTFGSGTRLTVV.

V and J are TRBV7-9 and TRBJ2-7; maybe TRBD2 (5 bases). CDR3 length: 15 amino acids. The V end lost 1 base, the J end lost 5 bases, and 15 bases lay between the germline ends. The germline gives CDR1 SEHNR, CDR2 FQNEAQ (reference sequence). CDR3 sequence reads: CASSLEAEDYHEQYF. The CDR3 DNA sequence: TGTGCCAGCAGCTTAGAAGCGGAGGATTACCACGAGCAGTACTTC.

This clonotype came up a few times. The gene calls are TRBV4-3 and TRBJ2-1; D uncertain. The germline V gene encodes CDR1 LGHNA and CDR2 YSLEER. V was clipped by 0 bases and J by 5 bases, with 8 bases between them. The CDR3 is 14 residues long. CDR3 bases: TGCGCCAGCAGCCAAGAATGGGTTCACAATGAGCAGTTCTTC. It yields the protein CASSQEWVHNEQFF.

In this sample, this clonotype turned up many times. V is TRBV7-2 and J is TRBJ2-7; D is uncertain. The CDR3 spans 14 residues. Trimming removed 1 base at V and 2 bases at J, with 9 bases between. Germline lookup yields CDR1 SGHTA and CDR2 FQGNSA. The DNA of the CDR3 is TGTGCCAGCAGCTTAGGAAACAGTCCCTACGAGCAGTACTTC. It codes for CASSLGNSPYEQYF.

The rearrangement links TRBV20-1 to TRBJ1-1, with D uncertain. Germline V CDR1 and CDR2: DFQATT, SNEGSKA (reference sequence). The CDR3 is 10 amino acids. Trimming stripped 6 bases from V and 8 bases from J, with 10 bases between. The CDR3: CSATLPEAFF. In DNA form, the CDR3 reads TGCAGTGCCACGCTCCCCGAAGCTTTCTTT.

Turning to this clonotype: Just one base apart from a much larger clone, this may be a read error. A read error is likely, as this CDR3 ends without the conserved phenylalanine or tryptophan. The J gene is TRBJ2-4, the V gene TRBV4-3; unclear D gene. Germline V lookup: CDR1 LGHNA, CDR2 YSLEER. V was trimmed by 1 base and J by 0 bases, leaving 7 bases between them. The CDR3 sequence is 15 residues long. CDR3 loop: CASSQGLLAKNIQYS. CDR3 DNA: TGCGCCAGCAGCCAAGGCCTCCTAGCCAAAAACATTCAGTACTCC.

This clonotype was counted only a few times. The V gene is TRBV7-3, the J gene TRBJ2-7; 11 bases line up with TRBD2. Per the germline V gene, CDR1 is SGHTA and CDR2 is FQGTGA. The CDR3 runs 16 residues. The ends lost 3 bases at V and 6 bases at J; junction bases unmatched: 10. CDR3 DNA: TGTGCCAGCAGCTTCAAATCGGGACTAGCGGAATCCGAGCAGTACTTC. It specifies CASSFKSGLAESEQYF.

This clonotype was observed a few times. This chain links TRBV6-1 with TRBJ2-1; either TRBD1 or TRBD2 may supply D (5 bases each). Between the trimmed V and J ends, which lost 2 bases and 8 bases, there was a span of 13 bases. CDR1 is MNHNS and CDR2 is SASEGT in the germline V gene. The CDR3 runs to 14 residues. The CDR3 reads CASSEFRDDDEQFF. CDR3 in DNA: TGTGCCAGCAGTGAATTCCGGGACGATGATGAGCAGTTCTTC.

V is TRBV4-1 and J is TRBJ2-7; no clear D gene. CDR1 is MGHRA, CDR2 YSYEKL, per germline. V was trimmed by 4 bases and J by 3 bases, leaving 16 bases between them. This CDR3 region has 15 residues. The CDR3 region has the DNA TGCGCCAGCAGCCGTTACACGGACCAAATCTACGAGCAGTACTTC. Protein product: CASSRYTDQIYEQYF.

This clonotype was detected a few times. This chain uses TRBV6-4 with TRBJ1-5; D is perhaps TRBD1 (5 bases). The CDR3 length is 13 residues. The ends were cut back, 5 bases at V and 3 bases at J, with 8 bases in the middle. Per germline, CDR1 MRHNA and CDR2 SNTAGT. The CDR3 region has the DNA TGTGCCAGCAGTCAACAGGCCAATCAGCCCCAGCATTTT. Translation: CASSQQANQPQHF.

This clonotype has ten or more counts. V gene TRBV7-9 combines with J gene TRBJ2-3; 8 bases agree with TRBD2. With V trimmed by 5 bases and J by 5 bases, 3 bases remained unmatched. The germline CDR1 and CDR2 sequences are SEHNR and FQNEAQ (reference sequence). The CDR3 contains 13 residues. The DNA of the CDR3 is TGTGCCAGCAGCCCCCTAGCGGGAGATACGCAGTATTTT. The encoded protein is CASSPLAGDTQYF.

This clonotype was picked up a small number of times. V usage is TRBV29-1 and J usage is TRBJ2-5, with TRBD2 matching 8 bases. This CDR3 has 14 residues. V shed 6 bases and J 1 base; nucleotides not matched to a gene: 7. Germline loops: CDR1 SQVTM, CDR2 ANQGSEA. The CDR3 is CSVAGTRSQETQYF. The CDR3 bases are TGCAGCGTAGCCGGGACTAGGTCCCAAGAGACCCAGTACTTC.

The rearrangement uses TRBV4-2 and TRBJ2-3, with 7 positions matching TRBD2. The CDR3 runs to 16 residues. Germline-derived CDR1 and CDR2 are LGHNA and YNFKEQ. With 4 bases clipped from V and 6 bases from J, the junction kept 13 bases outside the gene matches. CDR3 bases: TGTGCCAGCAGCCCCGGGGGAGGGTTTAACGAGGATACGCAGTATTTT. This sequence encodes CASSPGGGFNEDTQYF.

The chain recombines TRBV4-1 with TRBJ1-1; D is perhaps TRBD1 (6 bases). The germline V and J ends were trimmed by 4 bases and 4 bases, with 22 bases remaining between them. Germline V gives CDR1 MGHRA, CDR2 YSYEKL. The CDR3 runs to 17 residues. Here the CDR3 DNA reads TGCGCCAGCAGCCGCCCAGGGGCAACAGCGGTCCTCACTGAAGCTTTCTTT. It translates to CASSRPGATAVLTEAFF.

The table lists this clonotype with a few counts. V gene TRBV6-4 combines with J gene TRBJ1-5; unclear D gene. The CDR3 runs 15 residues. CDR1 MRHNA and CDR2 SNTAGT come from the germline V gene. V dropped 3 bases and J dropped 0 bases, with 9 bases sitting between them. CDR3 loop: CASSEPRGSNQPQHF. Written as DNA, the CDR3 is TGTGCCAGCAGTGAACCGAGAGGTAGCAATCAGCCCCAGCATTTT.

This clonotype was recorded many times. This sequence joins TRBV18 and TRBJ1-5, with 7 positions matching TRBD1. V lost 0 bases to trimming and J lost 4 bases; unmatched junction nucleotides: 6. Germline CDR1 is KGHSH and CDR2 is LQKENI. The CDR3 covers 16 residues. CDR3 nucleotide sequence: TGTGCCAGCTCACCACCTGGGACAGTAACTAATCAGCCCCAGCATTTT. Residues: CASSPPGTVTNQPQHF.

This clonotype was picked up many times. CDR3 sequence: CASSLDGKGRTFF. As DNA, the CDR3 is TGTGCCAGCAGTTTAGACGGCAAAGGGAGAACGTTCTTC. The chain has TRBV12-3 or TRBV12-4 and TRBJ2-1, with D possibly TRBD2 on 5 matching bases. Trimming took 1 base from V and 15 from J, leaving 16 bases between them. The CDR3 sequence is 13 residues long.

This clonotype was counted many times. The J gene is TRBJ2-1, the V gene TRBV3-1; D not resolved. The CDR3 is 14 amino acids. V lost 1 base and J 4 bases, leaving 8 bases between the germline ends. From germline, CDR1 is LGHDT and CDR2 YNNKEL (reference sequence). The CDR3 region is CASSQASRYNEQFF. Here the CDR3 DNA reads TGTGCCAGCAGCCAAGCATCCCGTTACAATGAGCAGTTCTTC.

This clonotype was detected ten times or more. The chain carries TRBV20-1 and TRBJ1-5; D is unresolved. The ends were cut back, 6 bases at V and 0 bases at J, with 12 bases in the middle. The CDR3 has 14 residues. The germline V gene has CDR1 DFQATT and CDR2 SNEGSKA (reference sequence). CDR3 in DNA: TGCAGTGCAACATCGGTCCATAGCAATCAGCCCCAGCATTTT. Its translation: CSATSVHSNQPQHF.